This T cell receptor (beta chain) was recorded in a study of CD8+CD57+ T cells in acquired aplastic anemia. The wider study: Sorted CD4+ and CD8+ cells gave an average of about 3.4 ug of DNA.

Genomic DNA provided the template from which TCR beta VDJ and CDR3 profiles were obtained. TCRdb itself ran the reads through MiXCR, one entry per CDR3 protein. The data show more than 70,000 distinct CDR3 sequences, with around 70% seen just once and roughly 80% held by the top ten. The CDR3 runs to 12 residues. Germline trimming cut 5 bases from V and 4 bases from J; bases unmatched to any gene: 3. Germline CDR1 reads DFQATT; CDR2 reads SNEGSKA (reference sequence). For sequencing, patients were chosen who had shown expansion of CD8+CD57+ cells by flow cytometry. Receipt of therapy had not occurred in any patient by the time of blood sampling. This clonotype was seen a single time.

Sequencing used sorted CD4+, CD8+, or CD8+CD57+ T cells (not recorded which) from PBMCs. This receptor was identified in a human donor with aplastic anemia. The chain has TRBV20-1 and TRBJ1-1; TRBD1 agrees at 8 bases. CDR3 residues: CSAPDRGTEAFF. For the CDR3, the DNA is TGCAGTGCTCCAGACAGGGGCACTGAAGCTTTCTTT.